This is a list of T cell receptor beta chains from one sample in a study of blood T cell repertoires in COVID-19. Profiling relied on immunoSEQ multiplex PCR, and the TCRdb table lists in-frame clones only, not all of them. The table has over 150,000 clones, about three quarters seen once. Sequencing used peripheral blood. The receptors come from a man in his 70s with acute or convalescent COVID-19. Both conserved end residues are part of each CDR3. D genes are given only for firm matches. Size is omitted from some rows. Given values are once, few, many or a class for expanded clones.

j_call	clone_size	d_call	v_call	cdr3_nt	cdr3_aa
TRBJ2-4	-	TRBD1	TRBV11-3	TGTGCCAGCAGCTCCCCACAGGGGCCCAAAAACATTCAGTACTTC	CASSSPQGPKNIQYF
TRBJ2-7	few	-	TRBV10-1	TGCGCCAGCAGTGCAGGTAGCTCCTACGAGCAGTACTTC	CASSAGSSYEQYF
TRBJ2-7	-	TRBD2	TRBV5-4	TGTGCCAGCAGTAGGGGAGGGAGTAGCAACGAGCAGTACTTC	CASSRGGSSNEQYF
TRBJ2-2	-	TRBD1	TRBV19	TGTGCCACCCCGGGACAGGGAGGAAACACCGGGGAGCTGTTTTTT	CATPGQGGNTGELFF
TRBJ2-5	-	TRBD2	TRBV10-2	TGCGCCAGCAGGGCTCTAGCGGGGGGAGAGACCCAGTACTTC	CASRALAGGETQYF
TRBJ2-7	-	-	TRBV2	TGTGCCAGCAGCGACAGTCCGTCTGGCGAGCAGTACTTC	CASSDSPSGEQYF
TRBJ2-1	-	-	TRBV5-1	TGCGCCAGCAGCTACGGGAACAATGAGCAGTTCTTC	CASSYGNNEQFF
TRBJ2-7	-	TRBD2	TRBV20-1	TGCAGTGCTAGTCCTAGCGGGACCTACGAGCAGTACTTC	CSASPSGTYEQYF
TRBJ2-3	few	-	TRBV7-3	TGTGCCAGCAGCTTCCTCCGAGATACGCAGTATTTT	CASSFLRDTQYF
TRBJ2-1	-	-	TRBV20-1	TGCAGCCAGCGGAACCACAATGAGCAGTTCTTC	CSQRNHNEQFF
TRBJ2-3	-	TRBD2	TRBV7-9	TGTGCCAGCAGCTCGGGACTAGCGGGGAGGACAGATACGCAGTATTTT	CASSSGLAGRTDTQYF
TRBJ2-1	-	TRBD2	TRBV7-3	TGTGCCAGCAGCTTAACGTCCGCTAGCGGGAGGAATGAGCAGTTCTTC	CASSLTSASGRNEQFF
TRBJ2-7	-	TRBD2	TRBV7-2	TGTGCCAGCAGCTCAATAGCGGGAGTGGCCTACGAGCAGTACTTC	CASSSIAGVAYEQYF
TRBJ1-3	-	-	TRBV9	TGTGCCAGCAGCGTAGATCCCCCCCAGGGTACGGAAAACACCATATATTTT	CASSVDPPQGTENTIYF
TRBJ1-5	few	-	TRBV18	TGTGCCAGCTCACCTCGGACAGTTAGCAATCAGCCCCAGCATTTT	CASSPRTVSNQPQHF
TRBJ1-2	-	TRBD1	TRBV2	TGTGCCAGCGTGGACAGGGGGGGAAATGGCTACACCTTC	CASVDRGGNGYTF
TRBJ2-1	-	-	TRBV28	TGTGCCAGCAGTTTGGATCGATTAGCCAATGAGCAGTTCTTC	CASSLDRLANEQFF
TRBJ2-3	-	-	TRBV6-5	TGTGCCAGCAGCCAGGGCACAGATACGCAGTATTTT	CASSQGTDTQYF
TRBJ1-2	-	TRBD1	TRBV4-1	TGCGCCAGCAGCCCGAGTGGACAGGGCGTGGACTATGGCTACACCTTC	CASSPSGQGVDYGYTF
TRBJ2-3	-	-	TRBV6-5	TGTGCCAGCAGGCGACTAGGCGCAGATACGCAGTATTTT	CASRRLGADTQYF
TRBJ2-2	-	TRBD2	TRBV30	TGTGCCTCCCCAGGTCGGGAGGGGAGGGCCGGGGAGCTGTTTTTT	CASPGREGRAGELFF
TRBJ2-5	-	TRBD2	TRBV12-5	TGTGCTAGTGGCCCAGGACTAGCGGGAGTGCGGGAGACCCAGTACTTC	CASGPGLAGVRETQYF
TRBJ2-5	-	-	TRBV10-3	TGTGCCATCAGCATCAGGGTCCAAGAGACCCAGTACTTC	CAISIRVQETQYF
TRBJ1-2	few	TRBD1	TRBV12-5	TGTGCTAGTGGTTTGGTACCGCGTGGCAGGGGGCGCCGCTACGCTGGCTACACCTTC	CASGLVPRGRGRRYAGYTF